The 21 T cell receptor beta chains below come from one sample, sequenced in a study of CD8+CD57+ T cells in acquired aplastic anemia. Previously, flow cytometry had revealed CD8+CD57+ cell expansion in the patients chosen for sequencing. Genomic DNA constituted the template upon which TCR beta VDJ and CDR3 profiling was performed. TCRdb reanalysed the reads using MiXCR and keeps one entry per CDR3 protein. In the table there are 200,000 to 300,000 distinct CDR3 sequences, less than 85% of which are singletons. What was sequenced was sorted CD4+, CD8+, or CD8+CD57+ T cells (not recorded which) from PBMCs. The receptors shown here come from a human donor with aplastic anemia.

The genes are TRBV7-3 and TRBJ1-1, with D unclear. Trimming left V 7 bases short and J 8 bases short, with 23 bases between. The CDR3 is made up of 15 amino acids. Germline CDR1 is SGHTA and CDR2 is FQGTGA. CDR3 amino acids: CASTIELNGNKEAFF. DNA of the CDR3: TGTGCCAGCACAATAGAGCTAAACGGGAACAAAGAAGCTTTCTTT.

This clonotype was observed a single time. The genes are TRBV7-8 and TRBJ2-7; D ambiguous. This CDR3 has 15 amino acids. Per germline, CDR1 SGHVS and CDR2 FQNEAQ. V shed 3 bases and J shed 12 bases, with 24 bases lying between them. CDR3 sequence: CASSLDPAGCSVSYV. CDR3 coding DNA: TGTGCCAGCAGCTTGGATCCGGCAGGCTGCTCCGTTTCGTACGTC.

Remarks on this clonotype: An end of the junction does not agree with germline; a read error may underlie this. The CDR3 loop is CASSWREASLLYF. The CDR3 DNA is TGTGCCAGCAGCTGGAGAGAGGCCTCACTGTTGTATTTT. The rearrangement uses TRBV7-2 and TRBJ1-5; D call uncertain. Germline-derived CDR1 and CDR2 are SGHTA and FQGNSA. This CDR3 region has 13 residues.

The gene calls are TRBV7-8 and TRBJ1-2; no clear D gene. Germline V gene lookup returns CDR1 SGHVS and CDR2 FQNEAQ. This CDR3 is 13 amino acids long. The V end lost 5 bases, the J end lost 6 bases, and 13 bases lay between the germline ends. The CDR3 region has the DNA TGTGCCAGCAGCGTCGGTCAACTGGATGGCTACACCTTC. Encoded protein: CASSVGQLDGYTF.

The DNA of the CDR3 is TGTGCCAGCAGCTTAAGCGGGACAGGGGGTGAAAAACTGTTTTTT. Residues: CASSLSGTGGEKLFF. The V gene is TRBV2, the J gene TRBJ1-4; 11 nucleotides match TRBD1. The V gene's germline CDR1 is SNHLY and CDR2 FYNNEI. J was trimmed by 7 bases and V by 6 bases; bases with no gene match: 7. The CDR3 loop spans 15 amino acids.

To note about this clonotype: The junction does not match germline at one end; this may be a read error. The chain has TRBV20-1 and TRBJ1-1; unclear D gene. The CDR3 runs to 15 residues. Germline loops: CDR1 DFQATT, CDR2 SNEGSKA (reference sequence). CDR3 in amino acids: CRARRWLLQNTEAFF. CDR3 nucleotide sequence: TGCCGTGCTAGGCGGTGGCTCCTACAAAACACTGAAGCTTTCTTT.

As regards this clonotype: A much bigger clone sits one base away, suggesting this may be a read error. V and J are TRBV11-3 and TRBJ2-2; D perhaps matches TRBD1 (5 bases). CDR1 and CDR2 from the germline V gene are SGHNT and YENEEA. V lost 0 bases and J 6 bases, leaving 8 bases between the germline ends. This CDR3 spans 14 amino acids. The CDR3 DNA reads TGTGCCAGCAGCTTAGAGCTGACAGCCGGGGAGCTGTTTTTT. This translates into CASSLELTAGELFF.

The V gene is TRBV7-2, the J gene TRBJ2-7; D is ambiguous. This CDR3 is 18 amino acids long. V gave up 5 bases and J gave up 2 bases, with 25 bases separating them. In germline, CDR1 is SGHTA, CDR2 FQGNSA. CDR3 amino acids: CASSVGSDGQDFAYEQYV. The CDR3 DNA sequence: TGTGCCAGCAGCGTAGGTTCAGACGGGCAGGATTTTGCCTACGAGCAGTACGTC.

The chain employs TRBV9 and TRBJ2-3, with D possibly being TRBD1 (5 bases). The germline CDR1 and CDR2 sequences are SGDLS and YYNGEE. Trimming shortened V by 0 bases and J by 7 bases, and 21 bases separated the two germline ends. The length of the CDR3 is 17 residues. In DNA form, the CDR3 reads TGTGCCAGCAGCGTAGGGGGCCGTTCAGATACGCAGTATACGCAGTATTTT. Encoded protein: CASSVGGRSDTQYTQYF.

The V and J genes are TRBV12-3 or TRBV12-4 and TRBJ2-5; D gene unclear. The CDR3 is 12 amino acids. V was trimmed by 6 bases and J by 2 bases, leaving 7 bases between them. The CDR3 loop reads CASSPTQETQYF. CDR3 sequence (DNA): TGTGCCAGCAGCCCTACTCAAGAGACCCAGTACTTC.

The chain recombines TRBV7-3 with TRBJ2-7; D gene uncertain. CDR3 length equals 14 residues. Trimming shortened V by 2 bases and J by 0 bases, and 8 bases separated the two germline ends. CDR1 SGHTA and CDR2 FQGTGA come from the germline V gene. The CDR3 region is CASSLDKISYEQYF. In DNA, the CDR3 is TGTGCCAGCAGCTTAGACAAAATCTCCTACGAGCAGTACTTC.

To note about this clonotype: Relative to the germline gene, one junction end is altered; a read error may explain this. The chain carries TRBV7-3 and TRBJ1-2; D remains unclear. The CDR3 is made up of 13 amino acids. Germline V gene sequence: CDR1 SGHTA, CDR2 FQGTGA. CDR3 sequence: CASSQGLAGGSPF. As DNA, the CDR3 is TGTGCCAGCAGCCAAGGGCTTGCAGGTGGTTCGCCGTTC. Drawing the rest from reference TRBV7-3 and TRBJ1-2, the complete variable domain is GAGVSQTPSNKVTEKGKYVELRCDPISGHTALYWYRQSLGQGPEFLIYFQGTGAADDSGLPNDRFFAVRPEGSVSTLKIQRTERGDSAVYLCASSQGLAGGSPFGSGTRLTVV.

This clonotype was counted many times. V usage is TRBV7-8 and J usage is TRBJ2-3; D is possibly TRBD2 (5 bases). The CDR3 consists of 16 residues. Germline CDR1 is SGHVS and CDR2 is FQNEAQ. Between the trimmed V and J ends, which lost 3 bases and 1 base, there was a span of 14 bases. The CDR3, as DNA: TGTGCCAGCAGCTTTCATCCAGACGGGGGCACAGATACGCAGTATTTT. Translation: CASSFHPDGGTDTQYF.

The chain is built from TRBV7-3 and TRBJ1-1, with D possibly being TRBD1 (5 bases). Germline V gene data show CDR1 as SGHTA and CDR2 as FQGTGA. Trimming shortened V by 3 bases and J by 7 bases, and 18 bases separated the two germline ends. The CDR3 is made up of 15 amino acids. This CDR3 is CASSFPGRGEDEAFF. The CDR3 DNA follows: TGTGCCAGCAGCTTTCCAGGCAGAGGGGAAGATGAAGCTTTCTTT. Supplemented by reference TRBV7-3 and TRBJ1-1, the full variable domain reads GAGVSQTPSNKVTEKGKYVELRCDPISGHTALYWYRQSLGQGPEFLIYFQGTGAADDSGLPNDRFFAVRPEGSVSTLKIQRTERGDSAVYLCASSFPGRGEDEAFFGQGTRLTVV.

This sequence joins TRBV29-1 and TRBJ2-7; tentative D call: TRBD1 (6 bases). CDR1 is SQVTM and CDR2 is ANQGSEA in the germline V gene. Trimming removed 4 bases at V and 4 bases at J, with 11 bases between. This CDR3 is built from 12 residues. Written as DNA, the CDR3 is TGCAGCGTTGCTAGGACAGAGTACGAGCAGTACTTC. Its translation is CSVARTEYEQYF.

As to this clonotype: Lacking the conserved final phenylalanine or tryptophan, this CDR3 likely reflects a read error. Because the CDR3's place on the DNA is in doubt, the DNA is left out and the CDR3 is given as listed by TCRdb. The chain carries TRBV7-9 and TRBJ2-3; the tabulated D call, TRBD2, remains unverified against the DNA. Germline V gives CDR1 SEHNR, CDR2 FQNEAQ (reference sequence). The CDR3 contains 13 residues when both ends are counted. The CDR3 reads CASSPGAGGRVTQ.

On this clonotype itself: Since the CDR3 does not end with the conserved phenylalanine or tryptophan, this likely comes from a read error. The chain uses TRBV10-3 and TRBJ1-2, with TRBD2 matching over 7 bases. Judging by the DNA end, TRBJ2-5 fits better; the J call may be wrong. The CDR3 runs to 15 residues. CDR1 is ENHRY, CDR2 SYGVKD, per germline. The DNA of the CDR3 is TGTGCCATCAGCTGGACTAGGGGCGACGCCTACGACCAGTACGTC. It specifies CAISWTRGDAYDQYV.

This rearrangement joins TRBV19 to TRBJ1-1; D gene ambiguous. CDR1 is LNHDA and CDR2 is SQIVND in the germline V gene (reference sequence). This CDR3 has 15 residues. Trimming stripped 1 base from V and 14 bases from J, with 23 bases between. DNA of the CDR3: TGTGCCAGTAGTATAGTTGCCGGAGCGTACAATGAGCAGTTCTTT. The encoded protein is CASSIVAGAYNEQFF.

Note on this clonotype: It may be a read error: a sequence one base away is much more abundant. The genes are TRBV11-1 and TRBJ2-3; TRBD1 is a possible D gene (5 bases). V lost 0 bases to trimming and J lost 8 bases, with 12 bases between them. The CDR3 covers 14 residues. Germline-derived CDR1 and CDR2 are SGHAT and FQDESV (reference sequence). In nucleotides, the CDR3 is TGTGCCAGCAGCTTAGCGCGGACACCCGCTACGCAGTATTTT. Translating gives CASSLARTPATQYF.

The chain has TRBV7-3 and TRBJ2-7; either TRBD1 or TRBD2 may fit D (7 bases each). The CDR3 runs to 18 residues. The germline CDR1 and CDR2 sequences are SGHTA and FQGTGA. V lost 3 bases and J 1 base, leaving 22 bases between the germline ends. As DNA, the CDR3 is TGTGCCAGCAGCTTTCAACCAAGCGGGACAGCCCATTCCTACGAGCAGTACGTC. It encodes CASSFQPSGTAHSYEQYV.

Remarks on this clonotype: Because it lacks the conserved phenylalanine or tryptophan at the end, this CDR3 is likely a read error. V and J are TRBV7-3 and TRBJ2-3; maybe TRBD1 (5 bases). The CDR3 runs 13 residues. Germline V gives CDR1 SGHTA, CDR2 FQGTGA. CDR3 sequence: CASRDEKTETQYY. The CDR3 nucleotides are TGTGCCAGCAGGGACGAAAAGACAGAAACGCAGTATTAT.